These T cell receptor beta chains were read from a single sample in a study of cytomegalovirus exposure and HLA in healthy donors. Libraries were prepared by immunoSEQ multiplex PCR; TCRdb keeps only in-frame clonotypes and omits some of them. The sample lists 120,000 or so clones, roughly 78% seen once, with around 3.3% in the top ten. Sequencing used PBMCs. These TCRs come from a male donor in good health and CMV-seronegative. The CDR3 runs from the conserved cysteine through the conserved F or W. Each record gives: V gene, clone size, D gene, J gene, CDR3 DNA, CDR3 protein. The D gene is left open where the match is weak. The listing skips clone size in some rows; elsewhere it reads once, few, many or a size class.

TRBV10-2	NA	NA	TRBJ1-6	TGCGCCAGCAAGGAGGTAGACAATTCACCCCTCCACTTT	CASKEVDNSPLHF
TRBV5-6	NA	NA	TRBJ1-4	TGTGCCAGCAGCTTACAGGGATTTGAAAAACTGTTTTTT	CASSLQGFEKLFF
TRBV7-9	NA	NA	TRBJ1-5	TGTGCCAGCAGCCCCCTCGGCAGGAATCAGCCCCAGCATTTT	CASSPLGRNQPQHF
TRBV5-1	NA	TRBD1	TRBJ2-6	TGCGCCAGCAGCCCGGCGACCCCGGGACAGGGTAGGATGTCCGCCAACGGCCTGACTTTC	CASSPATPGQGRMSANGLTF
TRBV4-1	NA	NA	TRBJ2-1	TGCGCCAGCAGCCAAGTCGACATCATCTCCTACAATGAGCAGTTCTTC	CASSQVDIISYNEQFF
TRBV5-4	NA	TRBD1	TRBJ2-5	TGTGCCAGCACCTCGACAGGGCGAGGGGAGACCCAGTACTTC	CASTSTGRGETQYF
TRBV27	NA	TRBD2	TRBJ2-1	TGTGCCAGCCGCAGGGCTAGCGGGAGCAATGAGCAGTTCTTC	CASRRASGSNEQFF
TRBV25-1	NA	TRBD1	TRBJ2-7	TGTGCCAGCAGTGAATCGGGACAGGGGAGATTCTCCTACGAGCAGTACTTC	CASSESGQGRFSYEQYF
TRBV2	NA	TRBD2	TRBJ2-5	TGTGCCAGCAGCTTCGGGAGGGTACAAGAGACCCAGTACTTC	CASSFGRVQETQYF
TRBV6-6	NA	NA	TRBJ2-3	TGTGCCAGCAGTTCGACAGAAGTAAGCACAGATACGCAGTATTTT	CASSSTEVSTDTQYF
TRBV19	NA	TRBD1	TRBJ1-1	TGTGCCAGTAAGGTGGGGACAGTCGTTGGCGCTGAAGCTTTCTTT	CASKVGTVVGAEAFF
TRBV11-2	NA	NA	TRBJ2-3	TGTGCCAGCAGCTTAGATTGGAGGCGGGGGCCTACAGATACGCAGTATTTT	CASSLDWRRGPTDTQYF
TRBV25-1	NA	NA	TRBJ1-6	TGTGCCAGCAGTGCGCACAGCTCTTCACCCCTCCACTTT	CASSAHSSSPLHF
TRBV4-1	NA	NA	TRBJ2-2	TGCGCCAGCAGCCTAAACGAGGGCACCGGGGAGCTGTTTTTT	CASSLNEGTGELFF
TRBV7-9	NA	TRBD2	TRBJ2-2	TGTGCCAGCGGGGGGGAGTCCACCGGGGAGCTGTTTTTT	CASGGESTGELFF
TRBV7-2	NA	NA	TRBJ1-5	TGTGCCAGCAGCATCGCGACAGGAGTTCGCAATCAGCCCCAGCATTTT	CASSIATGVRNQPQHF
TRBV13	NA	NA	TRBJ1-1	TGTGCCAGCAGCTTATTAGGACCCCGGGACACAGCCATGAACACTGAAGCTTTCTTT	CASSLLGPRDTAMNTEAFF
TRBV15	NA	NA	TRBJ1-6	TGTGCCACCAGCCATAGGACTAAGCCACCCCTCCACTTT	CATSHRTKPPLHF
TRBV7-2	NA	NA	TRBJ2-7	TGTGCCAGCAGCTTAAGCCTGAGCTCCTACGAGCAGTACTTC	CASSLSLSSYEQYF
TRBV30	NA	TRBD1	TRBJ1-1	TGTGCCTGGAGTGTAAACAGGGGGGCTTTCTTT	CAWSVNRGAFF
TRBV18	NA	TRBD2	TRBJ2-3	TGTGCCAGCTCACCGCCGGGACTAGCGGGAGATACGCAGTATTTT	CASSPPGLAGDTQYF
TRBV28	NA	NA	TRBJ1-5	TGTGCCAGCAGTTTACGCTCCAGACAGAGATATAGCAATCAGCCCCAGCATTTT	CASSLRSRQRYSNQPQHF
TRBV27	NA	NA	TRBJ2-7	TGTGCCAGCAGTTTAGTCAGGGTAGACTCCTACGAGCAGTACTTC	CASSLVRVDSYEQYF
TRBV4-1	NA	NA	TRBJ1-2	TGCGCCAGCAGCCACCCATCCGGGTATGGCTACACCTTC	CASSHPSGYGYTF
TRBV29-1	NA	NA	TRBJ1-1	TGCAGCGTTGAATTACAGGGAATGAACACTGAAGCTTTCTTT	CSVELQGMNTEAFF
TRBV7-2	NA	TRBD1	TRBJ2-7	TGTGCCAGCAGCTCACATAGACGTGACAGGGTTGTCTACGAGCAGTACTTC	CASSSHRRDRVVYEQYF
TRBV30	NA	NA	TRBJ1-5	TGTGCCTGGAGTGCTCAGGGACAACAGCCCCAGCATTTT	CAWSAQGQQPQHF
TRBV23-1	NA	NA	TRBJ1-5	TGCGCCAGCAGTCACAGGAAGGGCAATCAGCCCCAGCATTTT	CASSHRKGNQPQHF
TRBV9	NA	NA	TRBJ2-2	TGTGCCAGCAGCGCAAGACAGATACCCACCGGGGAGCTGTTTTTT	CASSARQIPTGELFF
TRBV6-5	NA	NA	TRBJ1-2	TGTGCCAGCACCTTACGGGGGGGTGGCTACACCTTC	CASTLRGGGYTF
TRBV5-6	NA	TRBD1	TRBJ1-5	TGTGCCAGCAGCTTGGGGACAGGGAGGGATGATCAGCCCCAGCATTTT	CASSLGTGRDDQPQHF
TRBV7-2	NA	TRBD1	TRBJ1-4	TGTGCCAGCAGCTCAAACAGGGGGCAGGGGGAAAAACTGTTTTTT	CASSSNRGQGEKLFF
TRBV28	once	TRBD2	TRBJ2-5	TGTGCCAGCAGTTTCGGACTAGCGGGGGGAGAGACCCAGTACTTC	CASSFGLAGGETQYF
TRBV28	NA	TRBD2	TRBJ2-2	TGTGCCAGCCAGCGGGGGTCCTCGAACACCGGGGAGCTGTTTTTT	CASQRGSSNTGELFF
TRBV6-5	NA	NA	TRBJ1-1	TGTGCCAGCACCCTAGGCGAGAACACTGAAGCTTTCTTT	CASTLGENTEAFF
TRBV5-1	NA	TRBD1	TRBJ1-1	TGCGCCAGCAGCTTGGAAACAGGGGGCGGGGAGCTTAGCAGGAGAAACACTGAAGCTTTCTTT	CASSLETGGGELSRRNTEAFF
TRBV28	NA	TRBD1	TRBJ1-2	TGTGCCAGCAGGCTGGACAGGAACTATGGCTACACCTTC	CASRLDRNYGYTF
TRBV21-1	few	NA	TRBJ1-3	TGTGCCAGCAGTATAGGGGCAGTCGCGGGAAACACCATATATTTT	CASSIGAVAGNTIYF
TRBV6-1	NA	TRBD1	TRBJ1-5	TGTGCCAGCAGTGAAGCGACAGGGGGCAATCAGCCCCAGCATTTT	CASSEATGGNQPQHF
TRBV5-5	NA	TRBD1	TRBJ1-4	TGTGCCAGCAGCTCCGACAGGGGGCTTGAAAAACTGTTTTTT	CASSSDRGLEKLFF